A selection of T cell receptor beta chains follows, all from one sample in a study of blood T cell repertoires in COVID-19. Clones were sequenced by immunoSEQ multiplex PCR, and TCRdb holds only the in-frame ones, with some missing. The repertoire holds about 170,000 clones, 70% to 80% seen once, with about 20% in the top ten. Sequencing used PBMCs or T cells enriched from blood (not recorded which). These receptor sequences come from a woman between 65 and 79 years old in a cohort exposed to, infected with or recovered from COVID-19 (not recorded which). Each CDR3 is given without its conserved first and last residue.

cdr3_aa: ASSQQDYYGYT; j_call: TRBJ1-2; v_call: TRBV28
cdr3_aa: ASSPLGSLGGKLF; j_call: TRBJ1-4; v_call: TRBV19
cdr3_aa: ASSHLWGQGTGELF; j_call: TRBJ2-2; v_call: TRBV7-2
cdr3_aa: ASSYRGKNYGYT; j_call: TRBJ1-2; v_call: TRBV6-5
cdr3_aa: ASSRKYEGTEAF; j_call: TRBJ1-1; v_call: TRBV4-2
cdr3_aa: ASRPPGGPGNTIY; j_call: TRBJ1-3; v_call: TRBV28
cdr3_aa: ASSITNTGELF; j_call: TRBJ2-2; v_call: TRBV7-3
cdr3_aa: ASSLSAGTPLAYEQY; j_call: TRBJ2-7; v_call: TRBV27
cdr3_aa: ASSRVRTGRDTQY; j_call: TRBJ2-3; v_call: TRBV7-8
cdr3_aa: ASSVGQDRGKLF; j_call: TRBJ1-4; v_call: TRBV9